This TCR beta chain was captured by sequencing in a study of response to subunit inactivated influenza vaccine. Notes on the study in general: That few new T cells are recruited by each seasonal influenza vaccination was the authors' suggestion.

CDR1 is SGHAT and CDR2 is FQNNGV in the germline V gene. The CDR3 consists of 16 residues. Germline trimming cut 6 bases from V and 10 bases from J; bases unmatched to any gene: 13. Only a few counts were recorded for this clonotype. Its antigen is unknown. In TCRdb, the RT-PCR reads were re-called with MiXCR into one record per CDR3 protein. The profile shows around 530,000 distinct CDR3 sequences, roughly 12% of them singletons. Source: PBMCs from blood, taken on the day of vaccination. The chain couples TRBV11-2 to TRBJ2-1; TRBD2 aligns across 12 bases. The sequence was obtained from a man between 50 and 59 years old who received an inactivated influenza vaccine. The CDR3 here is CASRIGLAGGPREQFF. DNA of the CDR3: TGTGCCAGCAGGATTGGGCTAGCGGGAGGGCCAAGGGAGCAGTTCTTC.